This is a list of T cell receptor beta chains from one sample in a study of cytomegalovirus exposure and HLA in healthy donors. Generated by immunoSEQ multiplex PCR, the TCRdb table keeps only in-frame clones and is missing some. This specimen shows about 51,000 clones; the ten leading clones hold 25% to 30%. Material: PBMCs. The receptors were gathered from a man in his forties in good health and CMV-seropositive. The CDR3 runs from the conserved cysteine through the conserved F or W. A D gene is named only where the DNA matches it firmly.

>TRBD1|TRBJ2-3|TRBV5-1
CASSLGQGSTDTQYF
TGCGCCAGCAGCCTCGGACAGGGAAGCACAGATACGCAGTATTTT
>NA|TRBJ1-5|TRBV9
CASGGVQPQHF
TGTGCCAGCGGGGGGGTTCAGCCCCAGCATTTT
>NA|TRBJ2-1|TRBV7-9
CASGTHNEQFF
TGTGCCAGCGGGACTCACAATGAGCAGTTCTTC
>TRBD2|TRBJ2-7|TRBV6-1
CASSDPRGLGYEQYF
TGTGCCAGCAGTGACCCCCGGGGACTAGGCTACGAGCAGTACTTC
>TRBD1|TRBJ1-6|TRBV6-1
CASSEQGQGNSPLHF
TGTGCCAGCAGTGAACAGGGACAGGGGAATTCACCCCTCCACTTT
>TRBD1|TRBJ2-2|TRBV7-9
CASSTGEADTGELFF
TGTGCCAGCAGTACAGGGGAAGCGGACACCGGGGAGCTGTTTTTT
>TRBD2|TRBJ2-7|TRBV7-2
CASSLGRGGLYEQYF
TGTGCCAGCAGCTTAGGTCGGGGGGGCCTCTACGAGCAGTACTTC
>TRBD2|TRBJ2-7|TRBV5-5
CASSPVTGLASYEQYF
TGTGCCAGCAGCCCGGTTACGGGACTAGCGTCGTACGAGCAGTACTTC
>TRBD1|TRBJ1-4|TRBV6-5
CTSSYTTGANEKLFF
TGTACCAGCAGTTACACGACAGGGGCTAATGAAAAACTGTTTTTT
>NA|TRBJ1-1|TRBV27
CASIGDTEAFF
TGTGCCAGCATCGGGGACACTGAAGCTTTCTTT
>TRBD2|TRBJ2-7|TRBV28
CASSTLLLVAGGPNEQYF
TGTGCCAGCAGCACTCTTTTACTAGTAGCGGGAGGCCCCAACGAGCAGTACTTC
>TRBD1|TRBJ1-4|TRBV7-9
CASSLGWTGPTNEKLFF
TGTGCCAGCAGCTTAGGATGGACAGGGCCCACTAATGAAAAACTGTTTTTT
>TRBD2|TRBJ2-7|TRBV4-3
CASSQDPRLAGSYEQYF
TGCGCCAGCAGCCAAGATCCACGGCTAGCGGGGTCCTACGAGCAGTACTTC
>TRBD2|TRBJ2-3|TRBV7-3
CASSLQFGLAGTDTQYF
TGTGCCAGCAGCTTACAATTTGGACTAGCGGGCACAGATACGCAGTATTTT
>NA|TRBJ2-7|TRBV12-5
CASGLVLPGHPSYEQYF
TGTGCTAGTGGTTTGGTCCTTCCGGGACACCCCTCCTACGAGCAGTACTTC
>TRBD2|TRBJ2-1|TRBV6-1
CASSEELAGVAEQFF
TGTGCCAGCAGTGAAGAACTAGCGGGAGTTGCTGAGCAGTTCTTC
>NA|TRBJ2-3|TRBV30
CAWIPSPTDTQYF
TGTGCCTGGATTCCGTCCCCCACAGATACGCAGTATTTT
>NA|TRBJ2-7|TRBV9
CASSVDGGKGYEQYF
TGTGCCAGCAGCGTAGATGGCGGGAAAGGGTACGAGCAGTACTTC
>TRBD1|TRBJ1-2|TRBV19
CASSLPRDSYGYTF
TGTGCCAGTAGTCTTCCTAGGGACAGTTATGGCTACACCTTC
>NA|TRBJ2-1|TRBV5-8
CASSLDRSSYNEQFF
TGTGCCAGCAGCTTGGACCGGAGCTCCTACAATGAGCAGTTCTTC
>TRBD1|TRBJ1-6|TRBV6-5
CASSYSQGGENSPLHF
TGTGCCAGCAGTTACTCTCAGGGGGGCGAGAATTCACCCCTCCACTTT
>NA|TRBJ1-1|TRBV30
CAWIRENTEAFF
TGTGCCTGGATTCGAGAGAACACTGAAGCTTTCTTT
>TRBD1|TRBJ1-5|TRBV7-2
CASSLDRGNQPQHF
TGTGCCAGCAGCCTCGACAGGGGCAATCAGCCCCAGCATTTT
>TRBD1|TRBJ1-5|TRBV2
CASSGTGVQPQHF
TGTGCCAGCAGTGGGACAGGGGTTCAGCCCCAGCATTTT
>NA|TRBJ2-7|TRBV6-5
CASSGDLDYEQYF
TGTGCCAGCAGTGGGGACTTAGATTACGAGCAGTACTTC
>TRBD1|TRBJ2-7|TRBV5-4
CASSGQAYEQYF
TGTGCCAGCAGCGGACAGGCCTACGAGCAGTACTTC
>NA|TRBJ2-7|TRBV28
CASRQGRNEQYF
TGTGCCAGCAGACAGGGAAGAAACGAGCAGTACTTC
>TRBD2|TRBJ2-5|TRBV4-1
CASSPPKRGVQETQYF
TGCGCCAGCAGTCCTCCCAAGCGGGGGGTTCAAGAGACCCAGTACTTC
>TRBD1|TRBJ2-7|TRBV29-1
CSALQGSSHEQYF
TGCAGCGCTTTACAGGGGAGCTCCCACGAGCAGTACTTC
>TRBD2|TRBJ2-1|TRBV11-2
CASSSDLAGEQFF
TGTGCCAGCAGCTCGGACCTAGCGGGCGAGCAGTTCTTC
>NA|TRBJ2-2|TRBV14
CASSPEVQRGAGELFF
TGTGCCAGCAGCCCCGAGGTGCAGCGCGGGGCCGGGGAGCTGTTTTTT
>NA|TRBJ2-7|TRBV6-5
CASRPPGGRSYEQYF
TGTGCCAGCAGGCCCCCGGGGGGCCGCTCCTACGAGCAGTACTTC
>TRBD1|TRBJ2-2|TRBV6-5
CASSYGGQGAGELFF
TGTGCCAGCAGTTACGGAGGACAGGGGGCCGGGGAGCTGTTTTTT
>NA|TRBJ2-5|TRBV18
CASSRALATGETQYF
TGTGCCAGCTCACGCGCGCTAGCTACAGGGGAGACCCAGTACTTC
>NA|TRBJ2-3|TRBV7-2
CASSLGENAVSDTQYF
TGTGCCAGCAGCTTAGGAGAGAATGCGGTATCGGATACGCAGTATTTT
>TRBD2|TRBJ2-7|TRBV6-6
CASSYGTSGYEQYF
TGTGCCAGCAGTTACGGGACTAGCGGTTACGAGCAGTACTTC
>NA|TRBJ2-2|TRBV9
CASSSQQGWAGELFF
TGTGCCAGCAGTTCACAGCAGGGATGGGCCGGGGAGCTGTTTTTT
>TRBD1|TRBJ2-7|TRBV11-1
CASSFRTTGSSYEQYF
TGTGCCAGCAGCTTCCGGACGACAGGGAGCTCCTACGAGCAGTACTTC
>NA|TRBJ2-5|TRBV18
CASSPPTAQETQYF
TGTGCCAGCTCACCACCTACAGCCCAAGAGACCCAGTACTTC
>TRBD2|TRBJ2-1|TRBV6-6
CASITSGASSYNEQFF
TGTGCCAGCATTACTAGCGGGGCGAGCTCCTACAATGAGCAGTTCTTC
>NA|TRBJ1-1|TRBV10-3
CAISERGTEAFF
TGTGCCATCAGCGAACGGGGCACTGAAGCTTTCTTT
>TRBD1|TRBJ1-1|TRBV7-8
CASSSRQGGTAFF
TGTGCCAGCAGCAGCCGACAGGGGGGTACGGCTTTCTTT
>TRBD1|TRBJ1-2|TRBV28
CASATGGGDEYGYTF
TGTGCCAGCGCAACGGGAGGGGGCGATGAATACGGCTACACCTTC
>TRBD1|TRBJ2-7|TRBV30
CAWSAGTGDLFLVEQYF
TGTGCCTGGAGCGCCGGTACAGGGGATCTGTTTCTAGTCGAGCAGTACTTC
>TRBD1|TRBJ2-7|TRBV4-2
CASSQAHRGTYEQYF
TGTGCCAGCAGCCAAGCTCACAGGGGGACCTACGAGCAGTACTTC
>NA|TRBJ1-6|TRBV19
CASIPSGGSPLHF
TGTGCCAGTATCCCCAGCGGGGGCTCACCCCTCCACTTT
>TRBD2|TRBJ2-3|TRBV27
CASSREGYTDTQYF
TGTGCCAGCAGTCGGGAGGGATACACAGATACGCAGTATTTT
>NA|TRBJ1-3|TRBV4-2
CASSPSLFNPGSGNTIYF
TGTGCCAGCAGCCCCTCTCTTTTTAACCCGGGCTCTGGAAACACCATATATTTT
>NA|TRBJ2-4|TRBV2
CASSVDRKNIQYF
TGTGCCAGCAGTGTAGATCGGAAAAACATTCAGTACTTC
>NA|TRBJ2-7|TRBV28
CASSLYQRLSYEQYF
TGTGCCAGCAGTTTATACCAGAGGCTCTCCTACGAGCAGTACTTC
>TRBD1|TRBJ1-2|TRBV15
CATSRGGGRVYGYTF
TGTGCCACCAGCAGAGGAGGGGGCAGGGTCTATGGCTACACCTTC
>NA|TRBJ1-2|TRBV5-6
CASSLSSYYGYTF
TGTGCCAGCAGCTTGAGTAGTTACTATGGCTACACCTTC
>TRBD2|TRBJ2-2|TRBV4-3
CASSRGRGNTGELFF
TGCGCCAGCAGCCGGGGGAGGGGGAACACCGGGGAGCTGTTTTTT
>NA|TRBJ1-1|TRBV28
CASSLGGVGTMNTEAFF
TGTGCCAGCAGTCTAGGGGGGGTGGGAACGATGAACACTGAAGCTTTCTTT
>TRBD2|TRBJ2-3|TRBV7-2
CASSQHAVVGRSADTQYF
TGTGCCAGCAGCCAACATGCCGTGGTCGGGAGGAGTGCAGATACGCAGTATTTT